The 13 T cell receptor beta chains below all came from one sample that was sequenced in a study of T-cell memory formation after mild COVID-19. MiXCR was run by TCRdb on the 5' RACE reads, yielding one entry per CDR3 protein. Here the sample spans about 390,000 distinct CDR3 sequences, roughly 15% being singletons. Input material: PBMCs or a T cell subset sorted from them (not recorded which). These receptors originate from a man younger than 30 who had mild COVID-19 (a few samples of this study predate the infection). Cell type and time point are not known.

This clonotype was observed a handful of times. This chain links TRBV6-1 with TRBJ2-4; 12 bases align to TRBD1. Trimming took 6 bases from V and 0 from J; bases not matched to a gene: 12. The length of the CDR3 is 19 residues. CDR1 is MNHNS and CDR2 is SASEGT in the germline V gene. As DNA, the CDR3 is TGTGCCAGCAGGCGCTGGGGACAGGGGGCCTTAATAGCCAAAAACATTCAGTACTTC. It translates to CASRRWGQGALIAKNIQYF.

This clonotype was seen a few times. This chain links TRBV28 with TRBJ2-1; 9 bases are shared with TRBD2. V dropped 7 bases and J dropped 5; count of bases not matched to a gene: 6. This CDR3 spans 14 amino acids. The germline V gene encodes CDR1 MDHEN and CDR2 SYDVKM. CDR3 in amino acids: CASTERGADNEQFF. Written as DNA, the CDR3 is TGTGCCAGCACCGAGCGGGGGGCCGACAATGAGCAGTTCTTC.

This clonotype has ten or more counts. V usage is TRBV4-2 and J usage is TRBJ2-7, with D maybe TRBD2 (5 bases). The CDR3 totals 14 residues. V was cut by 1 base and J by 3 bases, with 10 bases left in between. CDR1 LGHNA and CDR2 YNFKEQ come from the germline V gene. The CDR3 bases are TGTGCCAGCAGCCAAGTCGCGGGTAACTACGAGCAGTACTTC. This gives the protein CASSQVAGNYEQYF.

This clonotype was counted only a few times. This chain links TRBV25-1 with TRBJ2-1, with 7 bases lining up with TRBD1. The germline CDR1 and CDR2 sequences are MGHDK and SYGVNS. Losses at the gene ends were 2 bases for V and 4 bases for J; bases not matched to a gene: 14. The length of the CDR3 is 18 residues. The DNA of the CDR3 is TGTGCCAGCAGTGAACGCCAGACAGGGAGTAGTCTATACAATGAGCAGTTCTTC. It codes for CASSERQTGSSLYNEQFF.

This sequence joins TRBV27 and TRBJ2-2; 12 bases are a match to TRBD2. The CDR3 has 17 residues. The germline CDR1 and CDR2 sequences are MNHEY and SMNVEV (reference sequence). V lost 2 bases and J lost 4; bases outside the gene matches: 5. The CDR3 loop is CASSLLSSGGATGELFF. As DNA, the CDR3 is TGTGCCAGCAGTTTACTCTCTAGCGGGGGGGCCACCGGGGAGCTGTTTTTT.

This clonotype came up many times. J is TRBJ2-1 and V is TRBV7-6; D call uncertain. The CDR3 is 11 residues long. Trimming stripped 3 bases from V and 8 bases from J, with 5 bases between. In germline, CDR1 is SGHVS, CDR2 FNYEAQ. DNA of the CDR3: TGTGCCAGCAGCTTTGGCTATGAGCAGTTCTTC. Translating it yields CASSFGYEQFF. The entire variable domain, with the rest obtained from reference TRBV7-6 and TRBJ2-1, is as follows: GAGVSQSPRYKVTKRGQDVALRCDPISGHVSLYWYRQALGQGPEFLTYFNYEAQQDKSGLPNDRFSAERPEGSISTLTIQRTEQRDSAMYRCASSFGYEQFFGPGTRLTVL.

V is TRBV5-6 and J is TRBJ1-6; D might be TRBD1 (6 bases). The CDR3 is 15 residues long. Per germline, CDR1 SGHDT and CDR2 YYEEEE. The germline V and J ends were trimmed by 3 bases and 7 bases, with 14 bases remaining between them. CDR3 sequence: CASSSSDSWNSPLHF. CDR3 nucleotides: TGTGCCAGCAGCTCGTCGGACAGCTGGAATTCACCCCTCCACTTT.

This clonotype was seen repeatedly, ten times or more. The V and J genes are TRBV28 and TRBJ2-7; TRBD2 is a possible D gene (6 bases). CDR3 size: 15 residues. Germline V CDR1 and CDR2: MDHEN, SYDVKM. V lost 3 bases and J lost 2, with 14 bases in between. CDR3 nucleotides: TGTGCCAGCAGTTTGGGCGGGGCCGATCCCTACGAGCAGTACGTC. This translates into CASSLGGADPYEQYV.

This clonotype was seen at least ten times. The V and J genes are TRBV12-3 or TRBV12-4 and TRBJ2-1; perhaps TRBD1 as D (6 bases). Trimming stripped 6 bases from V and 7 bases from J, with 10 bases between. The CDR3 spans 12 residues. CDR3 nucleotides: TGTGCCAGCAGCAACACAGGGAATGAGCAGTTCTTC. Its translation: CASSNTGNEQFF.

This clonotype was observed a handful of times. The V gene is TRBV6-2 or TRBV6-3, the J gene TRBJ2-1, with 11 bases lining up with TRBD2. Per the germline V gene, CDR1 is MNHEY and CDR2 is SVGEGT. The CDR3 loop spans 18 amino acids. V was pared by 5 bases and J by 0 bases, with 9 bases of the junction left unmatched. The CDR3 DNA follows: TGTGCCAGCAGTCAGAGGACTAGCGGGTGGCACTCCTACAATGAGCAGTTCTTC. Protein sequence: CASSQRTSGWHSYNEQFF.

There are a few counts of this clonotype. The genes are TRBV7-9 and TRBJ2-3; 9 positions agree with TRBD1. The CDR3 spans 13 residues. The trim removed 10 bases at V and 3 bases at J, leaving 5 bases unmatched. The V gene's germline CDR1 is SEHNR and CDR2 FQNEAQ (reference sequence). CDR3 protein: CAMQDRGTDTQYF. CDR3 in DNA: TGTGCCATGCAGGACAGGGGTACAGATACGCAGTATTTT.

V usage is TRBV7-9 and J usage is TRBJ2-2, with D possibly TRBD1 on 6 matching bases. This CDR3 has 12 amino acids. The germline gives CDR1 SEHNR, CDR2 FQNEAQ (reference sequence). V lost 10 bases to trimming and J lost 7 bases, with 13 bases between them. For the CDR3, the DNA is TGTGCCATGGAACAGGGTGGCGGGGAGCTGTTTTTT. Translated, it gives CAMEQGGGELFF.

This clonotype was found a few times. This rearrangement joins TRBV10-3 to TRBJ2-2; 8 nucleotides line up with TRBD1. CDR3 length: 16 residues. V was pared by 4 bases and J by 4 bases, with 8 bases of the junction left unmatched. CDR1 and CDR2 from the germline V gene are ENHRY and SYGVKD. The CDR3 reads CAISGTGTGATGELFF. CDR3 nucleotide sequence: TGTGCCATCAGTGGGACCGGGACAGGAGCCACCGGGGAGCTGTTTTTT.